This passage covers 2 T cell receptor beta chains from one sample sequenced in a study of blood T cell repertoires in COVID-19. Profiled with immunoSEQ multiplex PCR; TCRdb holds only in-frame clones, not every one. The sample lists 300,000 to 350,000 clones, roughly 90% occurring once. The sample consisted of PBMCs or T cells enriched from blood (not recorded which). These TCRs come from a woman aged 18-35 years with acute COVID-19.

The chain couples TRBV7-3 to TRBJ2-5; no clear D. Trimming took 0 bases from V and 1 from J, leaving 6 bases between them. Germline CDR1 SGHTA, CDR2 FQGTGA. CDR3 length: 14 amino acids. The CDR3 coding sequence is TGTGCCAGCAGCTTAACGGGCAGCCAAGAGACCCAGTACTTC. Protein product: CASSLTGSQETQYF.

The V call is TRBV5-1, the J call TRBJ2-2; D perhaps matches TRBD2 (5 bases). Trimming took off 4 bases at V and 6 bases at J, with 10 bases between the two ends. Germline V gives CDR1 SGHRS, CDR2 YFSETQ. This CDR3 has 13 residues. CDR3 residues: CASSQWRPGELFF. The CDR3 DNA is TGCGCCAGCAGCCAATGGAGGCCCGGGGAGCTGTTTTTT.